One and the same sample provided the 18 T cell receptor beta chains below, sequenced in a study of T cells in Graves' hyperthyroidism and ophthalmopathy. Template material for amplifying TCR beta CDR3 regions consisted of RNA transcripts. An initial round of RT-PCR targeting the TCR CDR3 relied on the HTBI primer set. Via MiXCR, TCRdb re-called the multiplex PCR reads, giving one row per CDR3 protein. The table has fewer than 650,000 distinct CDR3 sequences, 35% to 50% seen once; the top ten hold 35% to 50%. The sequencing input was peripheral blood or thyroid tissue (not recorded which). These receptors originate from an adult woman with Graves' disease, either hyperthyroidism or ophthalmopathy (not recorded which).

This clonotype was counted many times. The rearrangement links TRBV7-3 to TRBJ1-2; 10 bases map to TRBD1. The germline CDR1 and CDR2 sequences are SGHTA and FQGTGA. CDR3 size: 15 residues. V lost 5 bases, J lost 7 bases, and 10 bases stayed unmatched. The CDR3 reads CASSPGTGVAFGYTF. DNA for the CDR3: TGTGCCAGCAGCCCCGGGACAGGGGTTGCGTTTGGCTACACCTTC.

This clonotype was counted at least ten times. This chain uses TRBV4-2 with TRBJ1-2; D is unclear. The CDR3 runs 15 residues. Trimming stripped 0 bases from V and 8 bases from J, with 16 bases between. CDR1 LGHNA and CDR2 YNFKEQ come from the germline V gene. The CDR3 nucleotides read TGTGCCAGCAGCCAAGACGATCCGGAGAGGGCCGGCTACACCTTC. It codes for CASSQDDPERAGYTF.

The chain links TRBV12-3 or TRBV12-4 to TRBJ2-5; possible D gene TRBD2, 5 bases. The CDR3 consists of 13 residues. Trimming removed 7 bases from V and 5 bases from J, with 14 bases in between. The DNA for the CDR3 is TGTGCCAGCACCCCCGGAAGGAGGGAGACCCAGTACTTC. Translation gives CASTPGRRETQYF.

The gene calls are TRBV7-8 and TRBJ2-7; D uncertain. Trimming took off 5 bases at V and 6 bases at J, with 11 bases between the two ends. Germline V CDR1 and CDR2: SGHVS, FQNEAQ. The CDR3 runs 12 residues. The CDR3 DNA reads TGTGCCAGCAGCCACGGGTGGGGCGAGCAGTACTTC. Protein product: CASSHGWGEQYF.

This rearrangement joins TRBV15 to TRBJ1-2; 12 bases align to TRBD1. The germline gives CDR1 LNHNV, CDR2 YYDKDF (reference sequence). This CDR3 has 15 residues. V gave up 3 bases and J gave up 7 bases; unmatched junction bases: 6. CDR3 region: CATSSPGTGGFGYTF. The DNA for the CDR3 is TGTGCCACCAGCAGCCCAGGGACAGGGGGCTTTGGCTACACCTTC.

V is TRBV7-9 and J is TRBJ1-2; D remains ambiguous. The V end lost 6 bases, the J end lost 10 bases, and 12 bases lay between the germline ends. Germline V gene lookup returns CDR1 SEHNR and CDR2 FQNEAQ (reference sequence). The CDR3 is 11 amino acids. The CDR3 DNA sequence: TGTGCCAGCAGTCCGAGCGGAGACTACACCTTC. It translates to CASSPSGDYTF.

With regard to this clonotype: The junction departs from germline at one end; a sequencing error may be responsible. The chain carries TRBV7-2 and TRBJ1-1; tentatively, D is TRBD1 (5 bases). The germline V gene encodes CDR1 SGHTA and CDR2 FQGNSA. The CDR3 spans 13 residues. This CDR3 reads CATKNGGDTEAFF. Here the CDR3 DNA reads TGCGCTACAAAAAACGGGGGGGACACTGAAGCTTTCTTT.

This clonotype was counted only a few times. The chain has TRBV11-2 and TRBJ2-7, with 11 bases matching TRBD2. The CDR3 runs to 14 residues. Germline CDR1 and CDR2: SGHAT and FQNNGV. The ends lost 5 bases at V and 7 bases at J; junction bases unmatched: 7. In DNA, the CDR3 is TGTGCCAGCAGCCAACTAGCGGGAGTGGGGGAGCAGTACTTC. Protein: CASSQLAGVGEQYF.

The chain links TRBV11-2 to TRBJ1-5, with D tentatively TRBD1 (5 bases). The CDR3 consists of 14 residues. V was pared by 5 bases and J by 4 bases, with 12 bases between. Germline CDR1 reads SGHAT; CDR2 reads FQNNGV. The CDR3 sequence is CASSADKGNQPQHF. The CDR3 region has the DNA TGTGCCAGCAGCGCGGACAAGGGAAATCAGCCCCAGCATTTT.

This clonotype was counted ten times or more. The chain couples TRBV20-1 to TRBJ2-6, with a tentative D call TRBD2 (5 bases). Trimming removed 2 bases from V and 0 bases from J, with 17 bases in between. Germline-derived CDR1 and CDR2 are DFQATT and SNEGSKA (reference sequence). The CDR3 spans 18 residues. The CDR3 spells CSARLGGPAYSGANVLTF. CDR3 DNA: TGCAGTGCTAGATTAGGCGGGCCTGCCTACTCTGGGGCCAACGTCCTGACTTTC.

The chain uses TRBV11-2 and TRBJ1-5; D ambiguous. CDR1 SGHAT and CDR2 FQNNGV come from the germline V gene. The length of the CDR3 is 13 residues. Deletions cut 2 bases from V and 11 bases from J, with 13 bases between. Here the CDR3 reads CASSLYRQETQHF. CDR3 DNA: TGTGCCAGCAGCTTATATCGTCAAGAGACCCAGCATTTT.

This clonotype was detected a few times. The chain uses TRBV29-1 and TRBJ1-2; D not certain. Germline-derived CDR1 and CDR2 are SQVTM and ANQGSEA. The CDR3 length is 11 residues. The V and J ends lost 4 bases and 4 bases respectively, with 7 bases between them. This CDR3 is CSVGAGYGYTF. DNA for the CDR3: TGCAGCGTTGGGGCGGGCTATGGCTACACCTTC.

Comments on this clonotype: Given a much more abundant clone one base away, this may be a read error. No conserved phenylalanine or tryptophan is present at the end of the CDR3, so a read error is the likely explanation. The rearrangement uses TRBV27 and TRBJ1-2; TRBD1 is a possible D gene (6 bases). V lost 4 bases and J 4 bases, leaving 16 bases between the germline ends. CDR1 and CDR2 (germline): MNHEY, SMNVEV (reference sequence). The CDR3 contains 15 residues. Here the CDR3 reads CASSYRTDDIYGYTL. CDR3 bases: TGTGCCAGCAGTTATCGGACAGACGACATCTATGGCTACACCCTC.

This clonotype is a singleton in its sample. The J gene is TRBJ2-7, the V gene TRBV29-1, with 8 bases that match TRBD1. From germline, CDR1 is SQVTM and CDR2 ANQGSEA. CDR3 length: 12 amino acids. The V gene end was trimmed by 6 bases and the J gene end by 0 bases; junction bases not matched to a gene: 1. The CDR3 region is CSVGQVSYEQYF. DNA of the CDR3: TGCAGCGTGGGACAGGTCTCCTACGAGCAGTACTTC.

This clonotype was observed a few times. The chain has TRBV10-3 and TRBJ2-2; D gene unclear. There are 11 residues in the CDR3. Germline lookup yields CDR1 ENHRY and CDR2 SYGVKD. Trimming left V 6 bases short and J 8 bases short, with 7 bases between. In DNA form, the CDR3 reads TGTGCCATCAGGGTAGCAGGGGAGCTGTTTTTT. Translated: CAIRVAGELFF.

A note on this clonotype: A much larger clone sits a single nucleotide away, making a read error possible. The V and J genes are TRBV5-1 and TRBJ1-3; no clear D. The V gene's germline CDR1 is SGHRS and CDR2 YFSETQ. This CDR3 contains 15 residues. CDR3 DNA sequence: TGCGCCAGCAGCTTGAAATCCGGGGTCGGAACCACCATATATTTT. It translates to CASSLKSGVGTTIYF.

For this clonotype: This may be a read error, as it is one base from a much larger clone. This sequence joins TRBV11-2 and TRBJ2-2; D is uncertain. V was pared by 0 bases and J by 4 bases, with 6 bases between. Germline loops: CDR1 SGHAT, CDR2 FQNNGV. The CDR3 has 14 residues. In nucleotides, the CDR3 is TGTGCCAGCAGCTTAGATCACGGCACCGGGGAGCTGTTTTTT. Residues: CASSLDHGTGELFF. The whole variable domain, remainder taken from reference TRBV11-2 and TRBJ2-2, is EAGVAQSPRYKIIEKRQSVAFWCNPISGHATLYWYQQILGQGPKLLIQFQNNGVVDDSQLPKDRFSAERLKGVDSTLKIQPAKLEDSAVYLCASSLDHGTGELFFGEGSRLTVL.

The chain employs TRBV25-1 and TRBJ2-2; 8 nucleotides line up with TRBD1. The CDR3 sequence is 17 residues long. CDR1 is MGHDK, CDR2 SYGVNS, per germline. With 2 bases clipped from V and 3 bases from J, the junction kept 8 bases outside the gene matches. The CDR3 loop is CASSEDSGQVYTGELFF. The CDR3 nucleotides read TGTGCCAGCAGTGAAGACTCGGGACAGGTCTACACCGGGGAGCTGTTTTTT.